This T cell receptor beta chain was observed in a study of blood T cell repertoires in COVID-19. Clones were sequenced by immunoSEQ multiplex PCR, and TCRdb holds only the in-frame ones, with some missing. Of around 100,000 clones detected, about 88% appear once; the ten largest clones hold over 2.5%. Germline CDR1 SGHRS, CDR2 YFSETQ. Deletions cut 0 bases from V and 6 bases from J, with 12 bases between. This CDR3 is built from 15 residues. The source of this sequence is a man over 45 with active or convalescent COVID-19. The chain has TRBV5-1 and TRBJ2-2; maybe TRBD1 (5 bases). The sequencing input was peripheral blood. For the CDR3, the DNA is TGCGCCAGCAGCTTGGTTCCCAGGGATGCCGGGGAGCTGTTTTTT. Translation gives CASSLVPRDAGELFF.